The text below deals with one TCR beta chain. The data originate from a study of blood T cell repertoires in COVID-19. On the study more broadly: From T cells, B-cell-depleted T cells, or PBMCs came the material, which was cDNA or gDNA.

Per the original data handling: By means of reference gene primer amplification, nucleated cell counts were estimated. The method was immunoSEQ multiplex PCR; TCRdb's version includes in-frame clones alone and lacks a portion of them. V, J and clone size reflect that table, while D and trimming were determined from the DNA. The sample includes 150,000 to 200,000 clones, approximately 79% seen only once; the top ten take 26%. What was sequenced was peripheral blood. This receptor was taken from a woman in her seventies with acute or convalescent COVID-19.

The CDR3 here is CASSIGDRGTDTQYF. In DNA, the CDR3 is TGTGCCAGTAGTATAGGCGACAGGGGCACAGATACGCAGTATTTT. This chain connects TRBV19 to TRBJ2-3, with TRBD1 matching 7 bases. V lost 1 base to trimming and J lost 1 base; unmatched junction nucleotides: 2. The CDR3 is 15 residues long. Germline CDR1 is LNHDA and CDR2 is SQIVND (reference sequence).